A selection of T cell receptor beta chains follows, all from one sample in a study of blood T cell repertoires in COVID-19. Repertoires were generated with immunoSEQ multiplex PCR, while TCRdb's copy carries only in-frame clones and drops some. The sample lists 60,000 or so clones; about four fifths were seen once. Sequencing was carried out using peripheral blood. Receptor source: a man younger than 40 with COVID-19, enrolled during active disease. Each CDR3 is given with its conserved first and last residue. D genes are given only for firm matches. Clone size is stated in some rows and not others, as once, few, many or a class when expanded.

clone size: .
J gene: TRBJ2-1
D gene: .
V gene: TRBV29-1
CDR3 DNA: TGCAGCGTTGACTCAGGCCGACAGGCAAAGTTCTACAATGAGCAGTTCTTC
CDR3 protein: CSVDSGRQAKFYNEQFF

clone size: .
J gene: TRBJ1-3
D gene: TRBD1
V gene: TRBV30
CDR3 DNA: TGTGCCTGGAGCCCAGGGGGAGCTGGAAACACCATATATTTT
CDR3 protein: CAWSPGGAGNTIYF

clone size: .
J gene: TRBJ2-7
D gene: .
V gene: TRBV24-1
CDR3 DNA: TGTGCCACCTGGTTTTCGGGGGATAAGACGTGGGACGAGCAGTACTTC
CDR3 protein: CATWFSGDKTWDEQYF

clone size: .
J gene: TRBJ2-1
D gene: TRBD2
V gene: TRBV10-1
CDR3 DNA: TGCGCCAGCAGTAAGACTAGCGGGAGCTACAATGAGCAGTTCTTC
CDR3 protein: CASSKTSGSYNEQFF

clone size: once
J gene: TRBJ2-2
D gene: .
V gene: TRBV11-2
CDR3 DNA: TGTGCCAGCAGCTTAGGTAACAGGGCAGAGGAGCTGTTTTTT
CDR3 protein: CASSLGNRAEELFF

clone size: .
J gene: TRBJ1-1
D gene: TRBD1
V gene: TRBV5-1
CDR3 DNA: TGCGCCAGCAGCTTGGCCGGGACAGGGTATAAGGGCACTGAAGCTTTCTTT
CDR3 protein: CASSLAGTGYKGTEAFF

clone size: .
J gene: TRBJ2-7
D gene: TRBD1
V gene: TRBV27
CDR3 DNA: TGTGCCAGCAGTTTATCGACAGGGACAGCTTACCACGAGCAGTACTTC
CDR3 protein: CASSLSTGTAYHEQYF

clone size: .
J gene: TRBJ1-2
D gene: .
V gene: TRBV19
CDR3 DNA: TGTGCCAGTAGCACGCCTCCGGGACACAACTATGGCTACACCTTC
CDR3 protein: CASSTPPGHNYGYTF

clone size: .
J gene: TRBJ1-5
D gene: .
V gene: TRBV5-1
CDR3 DNA: TGCGCCAGCAGCTTGGCCCCAGGGTCAGGTCAGCCCCAGCATTTT
CDR3 protein: CASSLAPGSGQPQHF

clone size: .
J gene: TRBJ2-5
D gene: TRBD1
V gene: TRBV7-2
CDR3 DNA: TGTGCCAGCAGCTTAGGGCCGGGACAGGGGGCACGGGAGACCCAGTACTTC
CDR3 protein: CASSLGPGQGARETQYF

clone size: .
J gene: TRBJ1-3
D gene: TRBD1
V gene: TRBV11-3
CDR3 DNA: TGTGCCAGCAGCTCCCGGACAGGAGGAAGGCTAAACACCATATATTTT
CDR3 protein: CASSSRTGGRLNTIYF

clone size: .
J gene: TRBJ2-7
D gene: TRBD2
V gene: TRBV7-9
CDR3 DNA: TGTGCCAGCAGCTTGGCTAGCGGGAGGGCCCTGGAGCAGTACTTC
CDR3 protein: CASSLASGRALEQYF

clone size: .
J gene: TRBJ1-2
D gene: TRBD1
V gene: TRBV28
CDR3 DNA: TGTGCCAGCAGTTTAACCGGACAGGGGGCGTTGTATGGCTACACCTTC
CDR3 protein: CASSLTGQGALYGYTF

clone size: .
J gene: TRBJ2-1
D gene: .
V gene: TRBV11-3
CDR3 DNA: TGTGCCAGCAGCTTAGCGAAGGCGGCAGAGCAGTTCTTC
CDR3 protein: CASSLAKAAEQFF

clone size: .
J gene: TRBJ2-4
D gene: .
V gene: TRBV27
CDR3 DNA: TGTGCCAGCAGTTTAGATAGCGGACTAGCCAAAAACATTCAGTACTTC
CDR3 protein: CASSLDSGLAKNIQYF

clone size: .
J gene: TRBJ2-1
D gene: TRBD2
V gene: TRBV28
CDR3 DNA: TGTGCCAGCAGTTTCCGGACTAGCGGGAGAAGAAATGAGCAGTTCTTC
CDR3 protein: CASSFRTSGRRNEQFF

clone size: .
J gene: TRBJ1-4
D gene: .
V gene: TRBV5-4
CDR3 DNA: TGTGCCAGCAGCCGGGGAGCTCCTTCTAATGAAAAACTGTTTTTT
CDR3 protein: CASSRGAPSNEKLFF